The 15 T cell receptor beta chains below all came from one sample that was sequenced in a study of blood T cell repertoires in COVID-19. TCRdb keeps only in-frame clones here, not all; method: immunoSEQ multiplex PCR. The sample has about 230,000 clones; approximately 84% are singletons. Sequencing was carried out using peripheral blood. The receptors were sampled from a man aged 35-49 years with acute or convalescent COVID-19.

This clone was seen more than once but under ten times. The rearrangement links TRBV3-1 (or the pseudogene TRBV3-2) to TRBJ1-1; 7 bases align to TRBD1. CDR1 and CDR2 from the germline V gene are LGHDT and YNNKEL (reference sequence). V dropped 4 bases and J dropped 1; count of bases not matched to a gene: 3. This CDR3 has 14 residues. This CDR3 reads CASSRQGGNTEAFF. The CDR3 nucleotides read TGTGCCAGCAGCCGACAGGGAGGGAACACTGAAGCTTTCTTT.

This rearrangement joins TRBV9 to TRBJ1-3, with D hard to call. The CDR3 extends over 15 amino acids. The V gene's germline CDR1 is SGDLS and CDR2 YYNGEE. Trimming shortened V by 0 bases and J by 0 bases, and 7 bases separated the two germline ends. The CDR3 nucleotides read TGTGCCAGCAGCGTAGGAGGCCGCTCTGGAAACACCATATATTTT. Translation: CASSVGGRSGNTIYF.

This sequence joins TRBV7-9 and TRBJ1-5; 7 positions agree with TRBD1. V lost 4 bases, J lost 0 bases, and 3 bases stayed unmatched. CDR3 length equals 15 residues. Germline CDR1 and CDR2: SEHNR and FQNEAQ (reference sequence). Here the CDR3 reads CASSSGTVSNQPQHF. CDR3 DNA sequence: TGTGCCAGCAGCTCGGGGACAGTTAGCAATCAGCCCCAGCATTTT.

This clone appeared a single time. Additional DNA sequences in this sample encode the identical CDR3. CDR3 coding DNA: TGTGCCAGTAGTATTGGGGGCCAGGGGGAGACCCAGTACTTC. Amino acid sequence: CASSIGGQGETQYF. The chain is built from TRBV19 and TRBJ2-5; a weak D match, TRBD1 (6 bases). This CDR3 spans 14 amino acids. The V end was cut by 3 bases, the J end by 5 bases, with 13 bases between. CDR1 and CDR2 (germline): LNHDA, SQIVND (reference sequence).

The chain carries TRBV6-6 and TRBJ1-2; no reliable D call. V was pared by 0 bases and J by 4 bases, with 15 bases between. This CDR3 spans 16 amino acids. Germline-derived CDR1 and CDR2 are MNHNY and SVGAGI (reference sequence). The CDR3 bases are TGTGCCAGCAGTTACTCGAACCAGGCCATCCCCTATGGCTACACCTTC. It specifies CASSYSNQAIPYGYTF.

The J gene is TRBJ1-1, the V gene TRBV7-9; D remains ambiguous. Trimming took 5 bases from V and 0 from J, leaving 7 bases between them. The CDR3 is 13 amino acids. The V gene's germline CDR1 is SEHNR and CDR2 FQNEAQ (reference sequence). The CDR3 sequence is CASSLSLNTEAFF. The CDR3 DNA follows: TGTGCCAGCAGCCTCTCCTTGAACACTGAAGCTTTCTTT.

This rearrangement joins TRBV7-3 to TRBJ2-1, with TRBD2 as a possible D gene (5 bases). The CDR3 spans 15 residues. Per the germline V gene, CDR1 is SGHTA and CDR2 is FQGTGA. Trimming took 2 bases from V and 3 from J, leaving 11 bases between them. The CDR3 bases are TGTGCCAGCAGCTTAGAAGCGGTTGGCTACAATGAGCAGTTCTTC. Translation: CASSLEAVGYNEQFF.

This clone was recorded only once. The chain links TRBV4-2 to TRBJ1-1; 9 bases match TRBD1. Per the germline V gene, CDR1 is LGHNA and CDR2 is YNFKEQ. This CDR3 spans 15 amino acids. Unmatched junction bases numbered 2, after V lost 0 bases and J lost 3 bases. CDR3: CASSQETGGYTEAFF. The CDR3 bases are TGTGCCAGCAGCCAAGAAACAGGGGGCTACACTGAAGCTTTCTTT.

The V call is TRBV12-3 or TRBV12-4, the J call TRBJ1-6; D is unresolved. The V end was cut by 3 bases, the J end by 8 bases, with 8 bases between. The CDR3 totals 13 residues. CDR3 residues: CASSFRGDSPLHF. CDR3 nucleotide sequence: TGTGCCAGCAGTTTCCGCGGGGATTCACCCCTCCACTTT.

The table lists this clone with a count of one. This chain links TRBV27 with TRBJ1-3; the D is unclear. Germline V gives CDR1 MNHEY, CDR2 SMNVEV (reference sequence). CDR3 size: 13 residues. V dropped 2 bases and J dropped 4 bases, with 6 bases sitting between them. The CDR3 loop reads CASSLARGNTIYF. Written as DNA, the CDR3 is TGTGCCAGCAGTTTAGCGAGGGGAAACACCATATATTTT.

V is TRBV6-5 and J is TRBJ2-3; 10 bases are a match to TRBD1. Germline CDR1 MNHEY, CDR2 SVGAGI. V gave up 7 bases and J gave up 7 bases; unmatched junction bases: 8. The CDR3 has 14 residues. The DNA of the CDR3 is TGTGCCAGCATGTCGACAGGGGGCGGGAATACGCAGTATTTT. It yields the protein CASMSTGGGNTQYF.

This chain uses TRBV6-5 with TRBJ2-1; 8 positions match TRBD2. CDR1 and CDR2 (germline): MNHEY, SVGAGI. This CDR3 has 13 residues. V gave up 8 bases and J gave up 6 bases; unmatched junction bases: 6. This chain's CDR3 is CASETAGGNEQFF. For the CDR3, the DNA is TGTGCCAGCGAGACGGCGGGGGGCAATGAGCAGTTCTTC.

The chain couples TRBV21-1 to TRBJ1-1. TRBV21-1 is reported as a pseudogene. This CDR3 comprises 14 residues. CDR3 in DNA: TGTGCCAGCAGCAATCCCGGGGAGGACACTGAAGCTTTCTTT. Protein sequence: CASSNPGEDTEAFF.

This clone came up once. V gene TRBV15 combines with J gene TRBJ1-4, with 11 bases fitting TRBD1. The CDR3 sequence is 15 residues long. Per the germline V gene, CDR1 is LNHNV and CDR2 is YYDKDF (reference sequence). With V trimmed by 4 bases and J by 6 bases, 4 bases remained unmatched. Here the CDR3 reads CATSTPGQGDEKLFF. For the CDR3, the DNA is TGTGCCACCAGCACCCCGGGACAGGGGGATGAAAAACTGTTTTTT.

The chain couples TRBV7-2 to TRBJ2-5, with 7 bases fitting TRBD2. V was pared by 1 base and J by 4 bases, with 9 bases of the junction left unmatched. CDR3 length equals 16 residues. CDR1 and CDR2 from the germline V gene are SGHTA and FQGNSA. The DNA of the CDR3 is TGTGCCAGCAGCTTAGGCCGCCGGGGGGAGGGAGAGACCCAGTACTTC. Its translation is CASSLGRRGEGETQYF.